Below are 17 T cell receptor beta chains sequenced from a single sample in a study of blood T cell repertoires in COVID-19. The data were produced by immunoSEQ multiplex PCR, yet TCRdb's version contains in-frame clones alone and is incomplete. The profile covers approximately 220,000 clones, with approximately 89% appearing a single time and less than 4.5% taken by the ten largest. The sample consisted of PBMCs or T cells enriched from blood (not recorded which). The receptors were sampled from a woman aged 25 to 39 with acute COVID-19.

This rearrangement joins TRBV29-1 to TRBJ2-3, with a tentative D call TRBD2 (5 bases). V was cut by 8 bases and J by 6 bases, with 21 bases left in between. This CDR3 is built from 14 residues. Germline lookup yields CDR1 SQVTM and CDR2 ANQGSEA. The CDR3 is CSSTWPGVRDTQYF. The CDR3 region has the DNA TGCAGCAGCACTTGGCCCGGGGTTCGGGATACGCAGTATTTT.

The chain combines TRBV12-3 or TRBV12-4 with TRBJ1-2; no reliable D call. CDR3 length: 13 amino acids. V lost 2 bases to trimming and J lost 2 bases, with 6 bases between them. The CDR3 is CASSLPGNYGYTF. In DNA form, the CDR3 reads TGTGCCAGCAGTTTACCGGGGAACTATGGCTACACCTTC.

This rearrangement joins TRBV13 to TRBJ1-2; a weak D match, TRBD1 (5 bases). Germline lookup yields CDR1 PRHDT and CDR2 FYEKMQ (reference sequence). Trimming left V 3 bases short and J 4 bases short, with 12 bases between. This CDR3 spans 14 amino acids. CDR3 nucleotides: TGTGCCAGCAGCTTGGGACTTCAACCCTATGGCTACACCTTC. It encodes CASSLGLQPYGYTF. Based on the CDR3 plus reference TRBV13 and TRBJ1-2, the full variable domain is AAGVIQSPRHLIKEKRETATLKCYPIPRHDTVYWYQQGPGQDPQFLISFYEKMQSDKGSIPDRFSAQQFSDYHSELNMSSLELGDSALYFCASSLGLQPYGYTFGSGTRLTVV.

The CDR3 sequence: CASSVDRGQSYGYTF. CDR3 sequence (DNA): TGTGCCAGCAGCGTAGACAGGGGGCAGTCCTATGGCTACACCTTC. The chain combines TRBV9 with TRBJ1-2, with 9 positions matching TRBD1. CDR3 length equals 15 residues. Looked up from germline, CDR1 is SGDLS and CDR2 is YYNGEE. After removal of 0 bases from V and 4 bases from J, the junction contained 4 bases not matched to a gene.

The chain links TRBV18 to TRBJ2-7; TRBD2 matches 14 bases. Germline V gene lookup returns CDR1 KGHSH and CDR2 LQKENI. V was clipped by 0 bases and J by 6 bases; unmatched bases: 4. The CDR3 contains 16 residues. The CDR3 sequence: CASSPPGLAGELEQYF. DNA of the CDR3: TGTGCCAGCTCACCACCGGGACTAGCGGGGGAACTCGAGCAGTACTTC.

In nucleotides, the CDR3 is TGCGCCAGCAGCCAAGGGGGCAGGGGGGATCAGCCCCAGCATTTT. This gives the protein CASSQGGRGDQPQHF. The chain combines TRBV4-3 with TRBJ1-5; 7 positions agree with TRBD1. This CDR3 has 15 amino acids. V gave up 1 base and J gave up 5 bases; unmatched junction bases: 5. Germline loops: CDR1 LGHNA, CDR2 YSLEER.

The genes are TRBV10-1 and TRBJ1-2; possibly TRBD1 for D (5 bases). Germline values: CDR1 WNHNN, CDR2 SYGVQD (reference sequence). The V gene lost 2 bases and the J gene lost 8 bases, with 12 bases spanning the gap. CDR3 length: 13 residues. This chain's CDR3 is CASSESRGEGYTF. The CDR3, as DNA: TGCGCCAGCAGTGAGAGCCGGGGGGAAGGCTACACCTTC.

The chain employs TRBV28 and TRBJ1-4, with 7 bases fitting TRBD1. CDR1 is MDHEN, CDR2 SYDVKM, per germline. Trimming at V came to 7 bases and at J to 3 bases, leaving 8 bases not matched to a gene. The CDR3 runs to 15 residues. CDR3 nucleotide sequence: TGTGCCAGCACCACGACGGGACAGTCTAATGAAAAACTGTTTTTT. This encodes CASTTTGQSNEKLFF.

The V and J genes are TRBV4-3 and TRBJ1-2; tentatively, D is TRBD1 (5 bases). CDR3 length: 14 amino acids. V gave up 4 bases and J gave up 0 bases, with 9 bases separating them. CDR1 is LGHNA and CDR2 is YSLEER in the germline V gene. DNA for the CDR3: TGCGCCAGCAGCCGCCAGACAGCTAACTATGGCTACACCTTC. Encoded protein: CASSRQTANYGYTF.

The V and J genes are TRBV5-4 and TRBJ1-1; the D gene is possibly TRBD1 (6 bases). Germline-derived CDR1 and CDR2 are SGHNT and YYREEE (reference sequence). The CDR3 totals 14 residues. Trimming pared 0 bases from V and 1 base from J, leaving 7 bases between. The CDR3 loop reads CASSLGQENTEAFF. CDR3 bases: TGTGCCAGCAGCTTGGGACAGGAGAACACTGAAGCTTTCTTT.

The chain joins TRBV4-1 to TRBJ1-2; 11 bases match TRBD1. Germline assignment: CDR1 MGHRA and CDR2 YSYEKL. Trimming cost V 5 bases and J 5 bases; bases outside gene matches: 7. The CDR3 runs to 15 residues. For the CDR3, the DNA is TGCGCCAGCAGCTACGGACAGGGGGCGGGATATGGCTACACCTTC. Amino acids: CASSYGQGAGYGYTF.

The chain has TRBV2 and TRBJ1-1; possibly TRBD1 for D (6 bases). Germline loops: CDR1 SNHLY, CDR2 FYNNEI. The CDR3 is 14 amino acids. Deletions cut 7 bases from V and 4 bases from J, with 16 bases between. DNA for the CDR3: TGTGCCAGCAAGGACAGAACTCTTTTCACTGAAGCTTTCTTT. This codes for CASKDRTLFTEAFF.

This clone was seen a single time. This chain connects TRBV4-1 to TRBJ1-5, with TRBD1 identical over 8 bases. The CDR3 consists of 15 residues. Per germline, CDR1 MGHRA and CDR2 YSYEKL. V lost 3 bases, J lost 6 bases, and 7 bases stayed unmatched. Written as DNA, the CDR3 is TGCGCCAGCAGCCACACGGACAGGGAATTTCAGCCCCAGCATTTT. Translation gives CASSHTDREFQPQHF.

This chain connects TRBV19 to TRBJ1-2; 8 positions agree with TRBD1. The CDR3 is 13 amino acids. J gave up 8 bases and V 3 bases, and 5 bases lay outside the gene matches. Germline V gene data show CDR1 as LNHDA and CDR2 as SQIVND (reference sequence). The CDR3 DNA sequence: TGTGCCAGTAGTATCAGGGACAGGATCGGCTACACCTTC. It codes for CASSIRDRIGYTF.

CDR3 loop: CASTWGGSTDTQYF. For the CDR3, the DNA is TGTGCCAGCACCTGGGGAGGCAGCACAGATACGCAGTATTTT. The V call is TRBV27, the J call TRBJ2-3, with TRBD2 as a possible D gene (6 bases). The CDR3 length is 14 residues. Per the germline V gene, CDR1 is MNHEY and CDR2 is SMNVEV (reference sequence). The V end lost 7 bases, the J end lost 0 bases, and 11 bases lay between the germline ends.

The chain uses TRBV28 and TRBJ1-1, with D possibly matching TRBD1 (5 bases). Deletions cut 5 bases from V and 5 bases from J, with 21 bases between. Germline V lookup: CDR1 MDHEN, CDR2 SYDVKM. This CDR3 has 16 amino acids. The chain's CDR3 is CASSPRFVGGWTEAFF. The CDR3 DNA reads TGTGCCAGCAGTCCCCGCTTTGTGGGGGGTTGGACTGAAGCTTTCTTT.

The chain combines TRBV7-2 with TRBJ1-2, with TRBD1 identical over 7 bases. Trimming took 5 bases from V and 5 from J; bases not matched to a gene: 8. This CDR3 has 14 amino acids. Germline CDR1 reads SGHTA; CDR2 reads FQGNSA. The CDR3 is CASSLAPGQYGYTF. The CDR3 bases are TGTGCCAGCAGCCTCGCTCCGGGACAGTATGGCTACACCTTC.